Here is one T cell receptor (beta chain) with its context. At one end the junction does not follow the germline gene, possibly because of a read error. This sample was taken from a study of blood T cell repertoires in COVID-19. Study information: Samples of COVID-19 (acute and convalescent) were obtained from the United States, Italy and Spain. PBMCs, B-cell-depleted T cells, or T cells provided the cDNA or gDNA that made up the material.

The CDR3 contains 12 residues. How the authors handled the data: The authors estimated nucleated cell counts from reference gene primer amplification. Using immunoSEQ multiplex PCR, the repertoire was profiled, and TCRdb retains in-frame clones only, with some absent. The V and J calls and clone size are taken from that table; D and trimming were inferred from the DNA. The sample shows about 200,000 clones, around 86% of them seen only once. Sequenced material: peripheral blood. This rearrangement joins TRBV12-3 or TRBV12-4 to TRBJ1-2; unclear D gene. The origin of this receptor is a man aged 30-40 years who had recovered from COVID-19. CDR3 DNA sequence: TGTGCCAGCACCCCGAAGAACTATGGCTTCACCTTC. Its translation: CASTPKNYGFTF.